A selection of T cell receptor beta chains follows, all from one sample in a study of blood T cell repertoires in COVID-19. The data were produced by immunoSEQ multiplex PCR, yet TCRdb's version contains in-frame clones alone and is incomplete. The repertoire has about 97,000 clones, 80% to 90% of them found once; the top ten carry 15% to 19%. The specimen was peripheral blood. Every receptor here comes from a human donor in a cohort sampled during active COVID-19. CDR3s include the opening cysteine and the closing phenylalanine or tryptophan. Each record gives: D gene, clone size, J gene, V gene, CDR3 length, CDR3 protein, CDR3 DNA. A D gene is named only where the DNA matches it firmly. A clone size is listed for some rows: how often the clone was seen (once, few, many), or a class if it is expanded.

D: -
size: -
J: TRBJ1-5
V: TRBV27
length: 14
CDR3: CASSLRQGNQPQHF
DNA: TGTGCCAGCAGTTTAAGGCAGGGTAATCAGCCCCAGCATTTT

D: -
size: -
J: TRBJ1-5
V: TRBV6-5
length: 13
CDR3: CASSPGSNQPQHF
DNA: TGTGCCAGCAGCCCCGGGAGCAATCAGCCCCAGCATTTT

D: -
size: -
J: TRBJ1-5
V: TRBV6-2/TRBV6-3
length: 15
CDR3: CASSRTFNSNQPQHF
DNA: TGTGCCAGCAGTCGGACATTCAATAGCAATCAGCCCCAGCATTTT

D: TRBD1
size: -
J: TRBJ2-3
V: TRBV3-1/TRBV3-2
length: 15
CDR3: CASSYQGARTDTQYF
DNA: TGTGCCAGCAGCTACCAGGGGGCGCGGACAGATACGCAGTATTTT

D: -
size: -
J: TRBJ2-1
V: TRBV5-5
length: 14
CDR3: CASSLFGINNEQFF
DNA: TGTGCCAGCAGCTTGTTTGGCATAAACAATGAGCAGTTCTTC

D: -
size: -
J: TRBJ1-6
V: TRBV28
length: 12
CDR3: CASSLQRSPLHF
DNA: TGTGCCAGCAGTTTGCAGCGATCACCCCTCCACTTT

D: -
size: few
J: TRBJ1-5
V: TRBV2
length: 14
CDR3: CASRTGISNQPQHF
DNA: TGTGCCAGCAGAACGGGGATTAGCAATCAGCCCCAGCATTTT

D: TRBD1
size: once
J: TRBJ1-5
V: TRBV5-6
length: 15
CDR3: CASSLEGQANQPQHF
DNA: TGTGCCAGCAGCTTGGAGGGACAGGCCAATCAGCCCCAGCATTTT

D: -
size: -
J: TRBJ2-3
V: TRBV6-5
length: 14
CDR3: CAGRTGSPPDTQYF
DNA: TGTGCCGGACGGACTGGATCCCCTCCAGATACGCAGTATTTT

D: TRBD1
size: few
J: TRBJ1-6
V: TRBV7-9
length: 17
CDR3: CASSSGGQGSYNSPLHF
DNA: TGTGCCAGCAGTTCAGGGGGACAGGGATCCTATAATTCACCCCTCCACTTT

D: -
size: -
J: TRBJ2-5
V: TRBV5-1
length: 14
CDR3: CASSLAGVRETQYF
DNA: TGCGCCAGCAGCTTGGCCGGGGTGCGGGAGACCCAGTACTTC

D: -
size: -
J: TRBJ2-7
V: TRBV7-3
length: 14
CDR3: CANQWRAPSYEQYF
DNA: TGTGCCAACCAATGGAGGGCCCCCTCCTACGAGCAGTACTTC

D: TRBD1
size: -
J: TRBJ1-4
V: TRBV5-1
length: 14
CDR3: CTSSPDRGNEKLFF
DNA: TGCACCAGCAGCCCGGACAGGGGCAATGAAAAACTGTTTTTT

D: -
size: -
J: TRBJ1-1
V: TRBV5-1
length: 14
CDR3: CASSSTQGLAEAFF
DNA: TGCGCCAGCAGCTCGACCCAGGGGCTGGCTGAAGCTTTCTTT

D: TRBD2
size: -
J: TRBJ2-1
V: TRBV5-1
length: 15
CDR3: CASSLPGGYVNEQFF
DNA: TGCGCCAGCAGCCTGCCGGGGGGATACGTGAATGAGCAGTTCTTC

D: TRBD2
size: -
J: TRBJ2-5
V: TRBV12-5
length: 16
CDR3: CASGLASGGVGETQYF
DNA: TGTGCTAGTGGTTTGGCTTCTGGGGGGGTAGGAGAGACCCAGTACTTC

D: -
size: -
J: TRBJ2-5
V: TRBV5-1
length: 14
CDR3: CASSPGVGRETQYF
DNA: TGCGCCAGCAGCCCCGGGGTAGGGAGGGAGACCCAGTACTTC

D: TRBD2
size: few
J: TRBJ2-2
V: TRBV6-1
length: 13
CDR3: CASSDGGGGELFF
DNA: TGTGCCAGCAGTGATGGGGGGGGCGGGGAGCTGTTTTTT

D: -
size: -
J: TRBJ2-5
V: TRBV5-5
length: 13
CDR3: CASSLATRETQYF
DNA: TGTGCCAGCAGCTTGGCAACTCGGGAGACCCAGTACTTC

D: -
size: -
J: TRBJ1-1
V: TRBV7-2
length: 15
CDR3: CASSLVSFQNTEAFF
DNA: TGTGCCAGCAGCTTAGTCAGTTTCCAGAACACTGAAGCTTTCTTT

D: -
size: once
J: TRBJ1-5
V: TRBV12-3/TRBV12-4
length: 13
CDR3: CASSLTENQPQHF
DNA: TGTGCCAGCAGTTTGACAGAAAATCAGCCCCAGCATTTT

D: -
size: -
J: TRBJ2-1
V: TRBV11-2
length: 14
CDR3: CASSWSRGYNEQFF
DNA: TGTGCCAGCAGCTGGTCGAGAGGCTACAATGAGCAGTTCTTC

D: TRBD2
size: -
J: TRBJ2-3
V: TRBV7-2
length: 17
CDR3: CASSLREGIWGTDTQYF
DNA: TGTGCCAGCAGCTTACGGGAGGGCATTTGGGGCACAGATACGCAGTATTTT

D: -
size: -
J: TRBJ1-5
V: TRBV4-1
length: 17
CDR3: CASSRQETVGVNQPQHF
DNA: TGCGCCAGCAGCCGCCAAGAGACAGTAGGGGTCAATCAGCCCCAGCATTTT

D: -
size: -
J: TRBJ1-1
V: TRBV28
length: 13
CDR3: CASTPRANTEAFF
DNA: TGTGCCAGCACCCCGAGGGCCAACACTGAAGCTTTCTTT

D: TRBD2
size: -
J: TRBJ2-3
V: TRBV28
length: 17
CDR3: CASSSPGLAGGTDTQYF
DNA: TGTGCCAGCAGTTCGCCGGGACTAGCGGGGGGCACAGATACGCAGTATTTT

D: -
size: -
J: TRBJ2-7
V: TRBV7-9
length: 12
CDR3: CASSLGSYEQYF
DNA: TGTGCCAGCAGCTTAGGTAGCTACGAGCAGTACTTC

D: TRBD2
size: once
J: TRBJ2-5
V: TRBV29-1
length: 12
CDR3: CSAGTSGKTQYF
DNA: TGCAGCGCTGGGACTAGCGGGAAGACCCAGTACTTC

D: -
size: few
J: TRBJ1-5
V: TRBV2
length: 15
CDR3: CASSTSRVGNQPQHF
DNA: TGTGCCAGCAGTACCTCCAGGGTCGGCAATCAGCCCCAGCATTTT

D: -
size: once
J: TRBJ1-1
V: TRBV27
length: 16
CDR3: CASSLSTPGGGTEAFF
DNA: TGTGCCAGCAGTTTATCAACCCCGGGGGGAGGGACTGAAGCTTTCTTT

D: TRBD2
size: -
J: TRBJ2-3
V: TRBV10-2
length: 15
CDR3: CASSYGTSGTDTQYF
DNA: TGCGCCAGCAGCTACGGGACTAGCGGGACAGATACGCAGTATTTT

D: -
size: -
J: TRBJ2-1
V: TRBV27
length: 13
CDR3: CASSDGHYNEQFF
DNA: TGTGCCAGCAGTGACGGACACTACAATGAGCAGTTCTTC

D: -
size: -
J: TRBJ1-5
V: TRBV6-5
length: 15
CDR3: CASSYSQASNQPQHF
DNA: TGTGCCAGCAGTTACTCCCAGGCTAGCAATCAGCCCCAGCATTTT

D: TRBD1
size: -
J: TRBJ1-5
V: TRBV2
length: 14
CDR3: CASSEGQGYQPQHF
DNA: TGTGCCAGCAGTGAAGGACAGGGGTACCAGCCCCAGCATTTT

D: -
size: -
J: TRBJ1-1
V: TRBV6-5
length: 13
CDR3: CAIRPGESFSAFF
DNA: TGTGCCATCAGACCAGGGGAATCGTTCTCGGCTTTCTTT

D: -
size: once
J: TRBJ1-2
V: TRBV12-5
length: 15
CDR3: CASGLAAAAYYGYTF
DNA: TGTGCTAGTGGTTTGGCCGCAGCGGCCTACTATGGCTACACCTTC

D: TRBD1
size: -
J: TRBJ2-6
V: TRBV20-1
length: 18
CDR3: CSASGVRDRGPGANVLTF
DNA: TGCAGTGCTAGTGGGGTCCGGGACAGGGGCCCTGGGGCCAACGTCCTGACTTTC

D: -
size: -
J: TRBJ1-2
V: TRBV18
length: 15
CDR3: CASSRGGVEVYGYTF
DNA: TGTGCCAGCTCACGGGGAGGAGTAGAAGTCTATGGCTACACCTTC

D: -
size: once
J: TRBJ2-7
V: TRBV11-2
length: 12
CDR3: CASSLDRVEQYF
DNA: TGTGCCAGCAGCTTAGATCGGGTCGAGCAGTACTTC

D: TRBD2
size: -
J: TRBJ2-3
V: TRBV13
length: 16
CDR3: CASSLWTSGGKDTQYF
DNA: TGTGCCAGCAGCCTGTGGACTAGCGGGGGCAAAGATACGCAGTATTTT

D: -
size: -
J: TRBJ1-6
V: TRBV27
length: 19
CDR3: CASSSGTTETNSYNSPLHF
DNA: TGTGCCAGCAGCTCCGGGACAACGGAAACGAACTCCTATAATTCACCCCTCCACTTT